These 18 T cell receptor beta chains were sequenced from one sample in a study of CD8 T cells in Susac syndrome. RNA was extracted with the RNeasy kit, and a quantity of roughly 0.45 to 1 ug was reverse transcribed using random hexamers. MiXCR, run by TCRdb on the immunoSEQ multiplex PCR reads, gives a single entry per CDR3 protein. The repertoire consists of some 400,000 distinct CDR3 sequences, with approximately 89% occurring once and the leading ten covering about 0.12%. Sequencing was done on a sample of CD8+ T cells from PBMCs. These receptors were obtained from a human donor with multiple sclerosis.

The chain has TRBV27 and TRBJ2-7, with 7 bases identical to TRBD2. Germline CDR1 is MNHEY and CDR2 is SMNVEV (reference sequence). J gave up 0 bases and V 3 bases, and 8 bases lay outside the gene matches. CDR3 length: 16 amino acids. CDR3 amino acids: CASSFSTTSASYEQYF. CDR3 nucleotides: TGTGCCAGCAGTTTCTCAACTACTAGCGCCTCCTACGAGCAGTACTTC.

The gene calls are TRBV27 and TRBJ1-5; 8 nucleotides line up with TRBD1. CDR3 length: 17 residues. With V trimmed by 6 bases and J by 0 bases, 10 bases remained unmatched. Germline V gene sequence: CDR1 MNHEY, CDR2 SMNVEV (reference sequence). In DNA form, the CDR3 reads TGTGCCAGCAGAGACAGGGGCGAGACCTATAGCAATCAGCCCCAGCATTTT. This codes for CASRDRGETYSNQPQHF.

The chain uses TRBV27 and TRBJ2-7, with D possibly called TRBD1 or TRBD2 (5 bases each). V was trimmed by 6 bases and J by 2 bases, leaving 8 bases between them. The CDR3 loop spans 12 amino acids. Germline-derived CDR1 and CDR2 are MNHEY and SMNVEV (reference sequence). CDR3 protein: CASRGTAYEQYF. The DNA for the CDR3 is TGTGCCAGCAGGGGGACGGCCTACGAGCAGTACTTC.

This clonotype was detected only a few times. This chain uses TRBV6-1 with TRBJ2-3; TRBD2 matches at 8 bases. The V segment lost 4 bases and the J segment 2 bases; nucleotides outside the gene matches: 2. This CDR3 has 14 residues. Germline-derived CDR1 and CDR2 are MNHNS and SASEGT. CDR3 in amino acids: CASSGSGVTDTQYF. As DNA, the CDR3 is TGTGCCAGCAGTGGTAGCGGGGTCACAGATACGCAGTATTTT.

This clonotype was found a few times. The CDR3 DNA follows: TGTGCCAGTAGTACCGGACAGAGCTACGAGCAGTACTTC. This codes for CASSTGQSYEQYF. The chain uses TRBV19 and TRBJ2-7; maybe TRBD1 (6 bases). There are 13 residues in the CDR3. CDR1 LNHDA and CDR2 SQIVND come from the germline V gene (reference sequence). V was cut by 4 bases and J by 3 bases, with 10 bases left in between. Full variable domain (missing parts from reference TRBV19 and TRBJ2-7): DGGITQSPKYLFRKEGQNVTLSCEQNLNHDAMYWYRQDPGQGLRLIYYSQIVNDFQKGDIAEGYSVSREKKESFPLTVTSAQKNPTAFYLCASSTGQSYEQYFGPGTRLTVT.

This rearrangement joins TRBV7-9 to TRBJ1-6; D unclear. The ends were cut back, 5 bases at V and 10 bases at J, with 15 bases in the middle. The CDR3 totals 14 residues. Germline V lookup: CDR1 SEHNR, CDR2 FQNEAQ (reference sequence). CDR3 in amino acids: CASSQGPGYSPLHF. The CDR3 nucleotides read TGTGCCAGCAGCCAAGGGCCGGGATACTCACCCCTCCACTTT.

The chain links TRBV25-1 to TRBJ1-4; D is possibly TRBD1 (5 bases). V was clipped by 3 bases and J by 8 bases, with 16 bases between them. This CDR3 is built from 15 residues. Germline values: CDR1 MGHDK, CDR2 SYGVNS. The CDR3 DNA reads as TGTGCCAGCAGTGATTGGGACCGTCCATCAGAAAAACTGTTTTTT. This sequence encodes CASSDWDRPSEKLFF.

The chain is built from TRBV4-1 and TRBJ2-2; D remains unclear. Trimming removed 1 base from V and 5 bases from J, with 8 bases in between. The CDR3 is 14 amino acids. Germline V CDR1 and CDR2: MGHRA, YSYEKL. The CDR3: CASSQAPGTGELFF. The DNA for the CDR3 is TGCGCCAGCAGCCAAGCCCCCGGGACCGGGGAGCTGTTTTTT.

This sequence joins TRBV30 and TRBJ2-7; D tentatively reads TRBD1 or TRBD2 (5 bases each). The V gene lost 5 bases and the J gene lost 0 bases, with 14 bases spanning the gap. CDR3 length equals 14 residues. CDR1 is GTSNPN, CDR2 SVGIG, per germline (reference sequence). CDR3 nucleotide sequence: TGTGCCTGGGTCGGGACGGAGAGCTCCTACGAGCAGTACTTC. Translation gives CAWVGTESSYEQYF.

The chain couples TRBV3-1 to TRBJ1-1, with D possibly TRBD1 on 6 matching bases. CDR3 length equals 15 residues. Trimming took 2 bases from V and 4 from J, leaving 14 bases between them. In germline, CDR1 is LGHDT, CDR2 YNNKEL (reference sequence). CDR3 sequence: CASSQRQGGVTEAFF. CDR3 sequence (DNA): TGTGCCAGCAGCCAAAGACAAGGGGGGGTCACTGAAGCTTTCTTT.

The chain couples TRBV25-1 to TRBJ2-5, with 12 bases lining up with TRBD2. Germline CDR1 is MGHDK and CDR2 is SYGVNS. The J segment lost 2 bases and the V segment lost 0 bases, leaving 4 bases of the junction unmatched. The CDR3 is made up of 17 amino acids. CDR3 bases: TGTGCCAGCAGTGAATATTTCCTAGCGGGGGGGCAAGAGACCCAGTACTTC. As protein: CASSEYFLAGGQETQYF.

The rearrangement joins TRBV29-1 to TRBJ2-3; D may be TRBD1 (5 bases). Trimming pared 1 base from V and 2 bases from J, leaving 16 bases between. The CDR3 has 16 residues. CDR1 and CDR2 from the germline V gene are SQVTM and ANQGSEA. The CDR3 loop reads CSVEGTTWTSTDTQYF. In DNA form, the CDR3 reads TGCAGCGTTGAAGGGACAACATGGACCTCCACAGATACGCAGTATTTT.

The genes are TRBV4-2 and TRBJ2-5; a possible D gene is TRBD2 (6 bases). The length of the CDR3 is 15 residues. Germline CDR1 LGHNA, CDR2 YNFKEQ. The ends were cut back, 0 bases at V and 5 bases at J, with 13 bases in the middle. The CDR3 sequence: CASSQERSGSETQYF. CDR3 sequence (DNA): TGTGCCAGCAGCCAAGAGAGGAGCGGGTCTGAGACCCAGTACTTC.

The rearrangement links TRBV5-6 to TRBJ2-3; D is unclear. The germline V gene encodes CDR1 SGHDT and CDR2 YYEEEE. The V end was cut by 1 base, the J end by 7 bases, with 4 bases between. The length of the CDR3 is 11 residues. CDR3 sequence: CASSLLNTQYF. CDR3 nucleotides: TGTGCCAGCAGCTTGCTAAATACGCAGTATTTT.

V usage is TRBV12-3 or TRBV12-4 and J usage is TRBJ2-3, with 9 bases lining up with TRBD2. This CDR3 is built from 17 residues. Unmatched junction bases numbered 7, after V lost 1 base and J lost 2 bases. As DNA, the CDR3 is TGTGCCAGCAGTTTAGAGGGTAGCGGGGGTTCCACAGATACGCAGTATTTT. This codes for CASSLEGSGGSTDTQYF.

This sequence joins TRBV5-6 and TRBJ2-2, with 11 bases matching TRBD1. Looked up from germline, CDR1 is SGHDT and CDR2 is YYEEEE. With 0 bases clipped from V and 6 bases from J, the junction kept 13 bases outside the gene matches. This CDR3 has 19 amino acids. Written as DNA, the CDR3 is TGTGCCAGCAGCTTGGCCCTCCGGGACAGGGGGGGCAGGTCCGGGGAGCTGTTTTTT. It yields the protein CASSLALRDRGGRSGELFF.

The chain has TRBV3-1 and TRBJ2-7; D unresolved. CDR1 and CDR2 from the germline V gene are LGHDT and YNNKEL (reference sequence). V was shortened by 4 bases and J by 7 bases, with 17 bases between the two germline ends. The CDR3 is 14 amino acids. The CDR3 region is CASSRSGSPSEQYF. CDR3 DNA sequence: TGTGCCAGCAGCCGCTCCGGATCTCCCTCGGAGCAGTACTTC.

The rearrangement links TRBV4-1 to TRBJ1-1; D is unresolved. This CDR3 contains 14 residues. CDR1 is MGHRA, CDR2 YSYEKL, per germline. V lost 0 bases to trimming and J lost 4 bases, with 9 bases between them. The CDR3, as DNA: TGCGCCAGCAGCCAAGATGGCCCGTCCACTGAAGCTTTCTTT. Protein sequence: CASSQDGPSTEAFF.